This T cell receptor (beta chain) was identified during a study of response to subunit inactivated influenza vaccine. Study-wide points: Few additional T cells are recruited per seasonal influenza vaccination, authors suggested.

This clonotype was recorded a few times. What it binds is not known. V lost 0 bases and J 1 base, leaving 10 bases between the germline ends. The CDR3 is 17 amino acids. Germline CDR1 and CDR2: ENHRY and SYGVKD. A single record per CDR3 protein comes from TCRdb applying MiXCR to the RT-PCR reads. The data contain about 570,000 distinct CDR3 sequences, roughly 12% of them singletons. Another study also made use of these data, one on T cells expressing NK-cell markers. That paper states: TCR beta cDNA was generated via 5'RACE template switching incorporating UMIs. Several of the experiments relied on an anti-gamma-delta TCR antibody so that only alpha-beta TCR T cells were sorted.

The input for sequencing was PBMCs from blood, taken on the day of vaccination. The clonotype originates from a man in his fifties or sixties who received an inactivated influenza vaccine. The genes are TRBV10-3 and TRBJ2-6; no firm D call. This CDR3 reads CAISESSFESGANVLTF. Here the CDR3 DNA reads TGTGCCATCAGTGAGTCGAGTTTCGAGTCTGGGGCCAACGTCCTGACTTTC.